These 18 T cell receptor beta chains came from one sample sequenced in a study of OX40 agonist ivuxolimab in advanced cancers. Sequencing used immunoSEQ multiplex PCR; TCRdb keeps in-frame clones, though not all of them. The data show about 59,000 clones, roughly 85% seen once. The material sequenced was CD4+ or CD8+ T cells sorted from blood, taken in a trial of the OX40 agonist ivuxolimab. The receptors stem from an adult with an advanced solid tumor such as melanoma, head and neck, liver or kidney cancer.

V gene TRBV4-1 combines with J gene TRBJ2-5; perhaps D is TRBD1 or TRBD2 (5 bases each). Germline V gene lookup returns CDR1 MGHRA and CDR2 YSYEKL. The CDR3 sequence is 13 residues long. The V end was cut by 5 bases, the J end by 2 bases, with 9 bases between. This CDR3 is CASSWDLQETQYF. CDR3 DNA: TGCGCCAGCAGCTGGGACCTACAAGAGACCCAGTACTTC.

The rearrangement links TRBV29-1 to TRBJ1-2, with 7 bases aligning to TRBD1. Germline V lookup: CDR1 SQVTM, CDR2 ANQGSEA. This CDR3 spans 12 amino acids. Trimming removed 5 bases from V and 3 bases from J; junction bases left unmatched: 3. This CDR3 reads CSVRDRDYGYTF. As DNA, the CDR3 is TGCAGCGTTCGGGACAGAGACTATGGCTACACCTTC.

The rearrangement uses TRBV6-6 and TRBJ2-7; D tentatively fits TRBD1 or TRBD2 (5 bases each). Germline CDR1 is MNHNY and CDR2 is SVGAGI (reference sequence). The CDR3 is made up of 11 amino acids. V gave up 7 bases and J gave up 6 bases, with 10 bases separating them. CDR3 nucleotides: TGTGCCAGCACCCTTGGGGGCGAGCAGTACTTC. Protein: CASTLGGEQYF.

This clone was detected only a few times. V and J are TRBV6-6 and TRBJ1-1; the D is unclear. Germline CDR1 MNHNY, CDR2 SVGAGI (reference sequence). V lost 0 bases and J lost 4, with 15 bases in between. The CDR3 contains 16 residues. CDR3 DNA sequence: TGTGCCAGCAGTTACTCGTTAGGGCCCTTGGGCACTGAAGCTTTCTTT. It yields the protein CASSYSLGPLGTEAFF.

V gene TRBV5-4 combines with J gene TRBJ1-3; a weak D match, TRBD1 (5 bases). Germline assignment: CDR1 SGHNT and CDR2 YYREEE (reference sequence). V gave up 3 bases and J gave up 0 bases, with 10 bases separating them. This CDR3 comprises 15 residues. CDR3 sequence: CASSWGGTSGNTIYF. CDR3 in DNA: TGTGCCAGCAGCTGGGGGGGTACCTCTGGAAACACCATATATTTT. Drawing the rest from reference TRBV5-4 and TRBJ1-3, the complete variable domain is ETGVTQSPTHLIKTRGQQVTLRCSSQSGHNTVSWYQQALGQGPQFIFQYYREEENGRGNFPPRFSGLQFPNYSSELNVNALELDDSALYLCASSWGGTSGNTIYFGEGSWLTVV.

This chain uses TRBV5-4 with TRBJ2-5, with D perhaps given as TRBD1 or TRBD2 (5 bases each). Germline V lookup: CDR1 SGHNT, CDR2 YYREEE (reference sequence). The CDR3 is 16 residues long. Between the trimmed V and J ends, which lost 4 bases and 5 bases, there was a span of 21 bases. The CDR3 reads CASSLLGTLPGETQYF. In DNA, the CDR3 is TGTGCCAGCAGCCTCCTAGGGACGCTTCCGGGGGAGACCCAGTACTTC.

CDR3 DNA: TGTGCCAGCTCACCTAACCATGGCTACGAGCAGTACTTC. This gives the protein CASSPNHGYEQYF. This chain connects TRBV18 to TRBJ2-7; the D is unclear. CDR1 is KGHSH and CDR2 is LQKENI in the germline V gene. The CDR3 has 13 residues. Trimming removed 3 bases from V and 3 bases from J, with 9 bases in between.

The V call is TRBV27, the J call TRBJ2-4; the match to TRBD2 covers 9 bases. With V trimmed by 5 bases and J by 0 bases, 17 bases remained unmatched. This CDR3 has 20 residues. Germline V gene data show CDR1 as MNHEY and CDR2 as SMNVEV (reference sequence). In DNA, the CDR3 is TGTGCCAGCAGTGAAGCAACCGGGACTAGCAGCCAATTAGCCAAAAACATTCAGTACTTC. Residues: CASSEATGTSSQLAKNIQYF.

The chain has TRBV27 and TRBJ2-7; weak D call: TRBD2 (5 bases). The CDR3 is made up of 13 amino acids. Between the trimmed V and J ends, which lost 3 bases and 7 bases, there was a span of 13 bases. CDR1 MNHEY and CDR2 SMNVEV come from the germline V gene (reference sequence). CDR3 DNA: TGTGCCAGCAGTTTCTCCGGGATAGGGGAGCAGTACTTC. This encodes CASSFSGIGEQYF.

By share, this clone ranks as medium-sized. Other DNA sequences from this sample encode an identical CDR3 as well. CDR3 in amino acids: CASSLGNQPQHF. CDR3 sequence (DNA): TGTGCCAGCAGCTTAGGCAATCAGCCCCAGCATTTT. The V and J genes are TRBV7-2 and TRBJ1-5; D gene ambiguous. The CDR3 runs to 12 residues. The germline V gene encodes CDR1 SGHTA and CDR2 FQGNSA. Trimming left V 1 base short and J 2 bases short, with 0 bases between.

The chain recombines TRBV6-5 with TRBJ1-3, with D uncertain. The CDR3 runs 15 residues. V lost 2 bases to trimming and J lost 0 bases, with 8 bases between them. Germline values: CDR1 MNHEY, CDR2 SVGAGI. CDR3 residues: CASSYGSHSGNTIYF. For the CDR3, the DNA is TGTGCCAGCAGTTACGGCAGCCACTCTGGAAACACCATATATTTT.

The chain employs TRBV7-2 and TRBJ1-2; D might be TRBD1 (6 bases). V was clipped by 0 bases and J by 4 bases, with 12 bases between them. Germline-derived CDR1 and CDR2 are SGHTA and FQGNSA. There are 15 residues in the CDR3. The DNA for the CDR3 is TGTGCCAGCAGCTTAGCGGGGGAGGGGGGCTATGGCTACACCTTC. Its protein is CASSLAGEGGYGYTF.

Here the CDR3 reads CAWSGIASYNEQFF. For the CDR3, the DNA is TGTGCCTGGAGTGGAATAGCCTCCTACAATGAGCAGTTCTTC. V gene TRBV30 combines with J gene TRBJ2-1; D is unclear. The CDR3 has 14 residues. The ends were cut back, 1 base at V and 0 bases at J, with 7 bases in the middle. Per germline, CDR1 GTSNPN and CDR2 SVGIG (reference sequence).

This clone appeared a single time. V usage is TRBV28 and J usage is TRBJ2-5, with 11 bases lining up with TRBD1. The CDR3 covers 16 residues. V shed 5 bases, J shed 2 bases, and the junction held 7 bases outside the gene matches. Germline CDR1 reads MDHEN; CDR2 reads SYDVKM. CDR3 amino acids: CASSRTGTGGQETQYF. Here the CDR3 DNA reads TGTGCCAGCAGTAGAACCGGGACAGGGGGGCAAGAGACCCAGTACTTC.

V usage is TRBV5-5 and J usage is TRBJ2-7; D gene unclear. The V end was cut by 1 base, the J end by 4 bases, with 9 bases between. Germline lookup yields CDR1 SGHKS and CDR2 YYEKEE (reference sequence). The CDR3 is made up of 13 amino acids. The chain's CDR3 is CASSLRQDYEQYF. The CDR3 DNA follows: TGTGCCAGCAGCTTGCGGCAGGATTACGAGCAGTACTTC.

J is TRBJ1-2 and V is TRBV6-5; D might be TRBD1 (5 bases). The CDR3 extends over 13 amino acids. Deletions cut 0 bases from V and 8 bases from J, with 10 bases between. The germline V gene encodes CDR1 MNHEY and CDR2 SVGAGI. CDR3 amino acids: CASSYSGVGGYTF. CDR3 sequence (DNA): TGTGCCAGCAGTTACTCAGGGGTGGGAGGCTACACCTTC.

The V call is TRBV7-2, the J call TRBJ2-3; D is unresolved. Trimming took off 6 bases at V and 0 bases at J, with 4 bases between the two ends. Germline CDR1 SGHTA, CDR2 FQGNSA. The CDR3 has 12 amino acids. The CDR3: CASRTSTDTQYF. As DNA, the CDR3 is TGTGCCAGCAGAACTAGCACAGATACGCAGTATTTT.

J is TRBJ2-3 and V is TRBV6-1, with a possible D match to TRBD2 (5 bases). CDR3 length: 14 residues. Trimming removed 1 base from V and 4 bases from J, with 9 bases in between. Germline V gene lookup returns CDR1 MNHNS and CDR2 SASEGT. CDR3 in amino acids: CASSEGPSSDTQYF. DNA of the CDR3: TGTGCCAGCAGTGAAGGGCCTAGCTCAGATACGCAGTATTTT.